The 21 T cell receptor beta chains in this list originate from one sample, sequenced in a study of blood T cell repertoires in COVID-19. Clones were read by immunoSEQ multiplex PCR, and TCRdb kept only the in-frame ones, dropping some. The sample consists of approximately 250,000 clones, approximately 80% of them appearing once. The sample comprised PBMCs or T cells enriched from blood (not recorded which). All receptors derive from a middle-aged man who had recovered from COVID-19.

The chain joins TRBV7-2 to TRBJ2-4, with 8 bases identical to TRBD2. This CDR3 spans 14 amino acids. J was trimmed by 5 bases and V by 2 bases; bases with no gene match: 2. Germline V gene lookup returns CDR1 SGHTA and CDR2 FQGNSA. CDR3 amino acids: CASSLTLAENIQYF. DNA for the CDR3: TGTGCCAGCAGCTTAACACTAGCGGAAAACATTCAGTACTTC.

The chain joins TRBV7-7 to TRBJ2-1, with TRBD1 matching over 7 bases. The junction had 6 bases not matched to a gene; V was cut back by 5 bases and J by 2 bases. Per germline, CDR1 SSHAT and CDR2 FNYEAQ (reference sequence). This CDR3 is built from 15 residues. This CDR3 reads CASSPDRLTYNEQFF. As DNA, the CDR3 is TGTGCCAGCAGCCCGGACAGGCTAACCTACAATGAGCAGTTCTTC.

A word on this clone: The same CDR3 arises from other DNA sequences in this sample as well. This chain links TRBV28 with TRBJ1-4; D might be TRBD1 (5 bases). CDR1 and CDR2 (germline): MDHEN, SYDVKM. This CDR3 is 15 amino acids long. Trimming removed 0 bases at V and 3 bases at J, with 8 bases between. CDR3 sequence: CASSLWGRANEKLFF. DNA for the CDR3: TGTGCCAGCAGTTTATGGGGCAGGGCTAATGAAAAACTGTTTTTT. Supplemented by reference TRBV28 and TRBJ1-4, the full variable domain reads DVKVTQSSRYLVKRTGEKVFLECVQDMDHENMFWYRQDPGLGLRLIYFSYDVKMKEKGDIPEGYSVSREKKERFSLILESASTNQTSMYLCASSLWGRANEKLFFGSGTQLSVL.

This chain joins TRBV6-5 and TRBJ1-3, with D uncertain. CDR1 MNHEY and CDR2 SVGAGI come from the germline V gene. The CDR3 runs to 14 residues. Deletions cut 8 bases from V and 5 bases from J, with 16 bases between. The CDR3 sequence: CASYPETRRNTIYF. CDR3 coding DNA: TGTGCCAGCTATCCCGAGACGAGGAGAAACACCATATATTTT.

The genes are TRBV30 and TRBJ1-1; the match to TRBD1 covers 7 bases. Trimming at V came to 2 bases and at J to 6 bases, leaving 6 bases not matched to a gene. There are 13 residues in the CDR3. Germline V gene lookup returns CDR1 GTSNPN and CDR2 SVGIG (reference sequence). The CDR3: CAWSIKQGSEAFF. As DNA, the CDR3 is TGTGCCTGGAGTATTAAACAGGGGTCTGAAGCTTTCTTT.

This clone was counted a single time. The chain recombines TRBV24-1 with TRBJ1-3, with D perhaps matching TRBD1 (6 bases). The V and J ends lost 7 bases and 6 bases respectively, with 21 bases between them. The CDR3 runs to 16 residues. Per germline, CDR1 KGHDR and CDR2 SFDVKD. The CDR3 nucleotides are TGTGCCACCAGCGGCAGGGGCCTTCTTAAAGAAAACACCATATATTTT. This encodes CATSGRGLLKENTIYF.

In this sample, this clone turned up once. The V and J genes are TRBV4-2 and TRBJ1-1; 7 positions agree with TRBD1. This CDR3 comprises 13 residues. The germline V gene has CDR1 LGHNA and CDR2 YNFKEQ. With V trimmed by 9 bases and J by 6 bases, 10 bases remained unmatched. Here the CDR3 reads CASEGGDRPEAFF. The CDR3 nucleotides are TGTGCCAGTGAAGGGGGCGACCGTCCTGAAGCTTTCTTT.

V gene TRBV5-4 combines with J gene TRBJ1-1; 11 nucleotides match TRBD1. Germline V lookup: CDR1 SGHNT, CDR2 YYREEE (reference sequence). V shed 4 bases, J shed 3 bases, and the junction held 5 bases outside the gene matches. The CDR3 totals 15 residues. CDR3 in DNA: TGTGCCAGCAGCACTGGACAGGGGGCGGACACTGAAGCTTTCTTT. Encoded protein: CASSTGQGADTEAFF.

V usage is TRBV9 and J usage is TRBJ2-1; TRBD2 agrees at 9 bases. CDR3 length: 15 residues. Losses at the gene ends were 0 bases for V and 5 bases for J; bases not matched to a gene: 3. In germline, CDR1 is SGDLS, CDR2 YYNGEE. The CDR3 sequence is CASSVAAGGNNEQFF. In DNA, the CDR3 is TGTGCCAGCAGCGTAGCGGCGGGGGGGAACAATGAGCAGTTCTTC.

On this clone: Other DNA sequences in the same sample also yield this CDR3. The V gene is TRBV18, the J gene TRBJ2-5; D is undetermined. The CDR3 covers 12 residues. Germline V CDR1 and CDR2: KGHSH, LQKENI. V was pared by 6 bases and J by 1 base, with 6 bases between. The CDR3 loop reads CASSRAQETQYF. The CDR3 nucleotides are TGTGCCAGCTCCCGAGCCCAAGAGACCCAGTACTTC.

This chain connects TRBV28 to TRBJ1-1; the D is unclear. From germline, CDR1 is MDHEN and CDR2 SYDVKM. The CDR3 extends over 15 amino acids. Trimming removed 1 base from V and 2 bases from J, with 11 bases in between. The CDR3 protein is CASSLLELGNTEAFF. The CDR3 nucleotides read TGTGCCAGCAGTTTATTAGAACTGGGCAACACTGAAGCTTTCTTT.

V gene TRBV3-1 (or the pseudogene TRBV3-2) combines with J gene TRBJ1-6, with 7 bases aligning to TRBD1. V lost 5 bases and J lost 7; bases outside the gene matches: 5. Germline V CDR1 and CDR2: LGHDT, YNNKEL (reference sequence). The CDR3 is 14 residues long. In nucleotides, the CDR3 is TGTGCCAGCAGCTACACAGGGGTAAATTCACCCCTCCACTTT. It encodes CASSYTGVNSPLHF.

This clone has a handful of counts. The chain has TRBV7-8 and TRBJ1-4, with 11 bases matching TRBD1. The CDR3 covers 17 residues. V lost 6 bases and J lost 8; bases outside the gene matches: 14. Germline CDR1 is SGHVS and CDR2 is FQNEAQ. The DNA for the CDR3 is TGTGCCAGCAGAGAAAAGCGGGACAGGGGGTTTGGAGAAAAACTGTTTTTT. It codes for CASREKRDRGFGEKLFF.

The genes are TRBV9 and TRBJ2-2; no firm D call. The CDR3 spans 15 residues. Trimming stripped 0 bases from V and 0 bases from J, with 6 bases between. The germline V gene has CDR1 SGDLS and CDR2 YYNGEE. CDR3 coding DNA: TGTGCCAGCAGCGTAGGGCCAGCGAACACCGGGGAGCTGTTTTTT. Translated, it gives CASSVGPANTGELFF. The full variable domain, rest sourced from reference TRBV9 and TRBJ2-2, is DSGVTQTPKHLITATGQRVTLRCSPRSGDLSVYWYQQSLDQGLQFLIQYYNGEERAKGNILERFSAQQFPDLHSELNLSSLELGDSALYFCASSVGPANTGELFFGEGSRLTVL.

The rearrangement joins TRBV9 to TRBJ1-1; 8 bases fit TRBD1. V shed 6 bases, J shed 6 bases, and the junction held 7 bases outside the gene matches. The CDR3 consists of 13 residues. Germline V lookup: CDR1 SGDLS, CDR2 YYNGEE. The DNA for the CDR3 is TGTGCCAGCACTAGGGGACAGGCCTCTGAAGCTTTCTTT. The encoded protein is CASTRGQASEAFF.

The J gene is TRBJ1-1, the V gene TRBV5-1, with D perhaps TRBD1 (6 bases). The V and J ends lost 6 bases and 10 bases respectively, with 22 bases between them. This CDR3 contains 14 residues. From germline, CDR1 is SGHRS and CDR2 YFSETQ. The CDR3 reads CASKEWNRVETAFF. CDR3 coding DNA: TGCGCCAGCAAAGAATGGAACAGGGTTGAAACAGCTTTCTTT.

For the CDR3, the DNA is TGTGCCAGCAGCCAAAACGGACTCACAGATACGCAGTATTTT. Amino acid sequence: CASSQNGLTDTQYF. This chain links TRBV3-1 (or the pseudogene TRBV3-2) with TRBJ2-3; D perhaps matches TRBD2 (5 bases). V was shortened by 2 bases and J by 2 bases, with 8 bases between the two germline ends. The CDR3 is made up of 14 amino acids. Per germline, CDR1 LGHDT and CDR2 YNNKEL (reference sequence).

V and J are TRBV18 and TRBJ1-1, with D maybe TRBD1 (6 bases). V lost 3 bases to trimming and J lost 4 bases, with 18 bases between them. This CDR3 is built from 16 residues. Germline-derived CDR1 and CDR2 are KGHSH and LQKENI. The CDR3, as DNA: TGTGCCAGCTCACCCGAGACAGGTCTTCAGGGCACTGAAGCTTTCTTT. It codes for CASSPETGLQGTEAFF.

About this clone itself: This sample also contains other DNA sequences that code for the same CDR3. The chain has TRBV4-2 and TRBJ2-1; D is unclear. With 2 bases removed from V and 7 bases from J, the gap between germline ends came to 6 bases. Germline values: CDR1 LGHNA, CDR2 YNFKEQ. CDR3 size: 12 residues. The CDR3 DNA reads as TGTGCCAGCAGCCAAAACCGGAATGAGCAGTTCTTC. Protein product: CASSQNRNEQFF.

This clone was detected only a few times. The CDR3: CASLQVNEQFF. In nucleotides, the CDR3 is TGTGCCAGCCTACAGGTCAATGAGCAGTTCTTC. The rearrangement uses TRBV12-3 or TRBV12-4 and TRBJ2-1; a possible D gene is TRBD1 (5 bases). The CDR3 is 11 residues long. Trimming removed 8 bases from V and 6 bases from J, with 8 bases in between.

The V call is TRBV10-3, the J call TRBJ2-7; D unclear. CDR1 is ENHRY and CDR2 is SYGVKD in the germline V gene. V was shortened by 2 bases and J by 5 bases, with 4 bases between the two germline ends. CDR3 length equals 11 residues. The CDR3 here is CAISEINEQYF. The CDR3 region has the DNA TGTGCCATCAGTGAGATCAACGAGCAGTACTTC.